This T cell receptor (beta chain) was documented in a study of monozygotic twins with inflammatory bowel disease. Template switching added UMIs carrying a 6-nucleotide sample barcode. No DNA is given; TCRdb re-called the 5' RACE reads and lists each CDR3 protein once. This sample carries under 150,000 distinct CDR3 sequences, with 2% to 2.5% going to the ten biggest clones. This CDR3 has 15 residues. The V gene's germline CDR1 is DFQATT and CDR2 SNEGSKA (reference sequence). Points on this clonotype: What it binds is not known.

Whole-study results and caveats: With others, IBD patients shared fewer clonotypes than healthy twins did, especially with disease activity. Among patients, repertoires may have gained variability from differing immunosuppressive treatments.

Sequencing used blood. The origin of this receptor is a human donor with ulcerative colitis or Crohn's disease, or a healthy co-twin of an affected twin (not recorded which). This sequence joins TRBV20-1 and TRBJ2-6. CDR3 sequence reads: CSAPPVYSGANVLTF.